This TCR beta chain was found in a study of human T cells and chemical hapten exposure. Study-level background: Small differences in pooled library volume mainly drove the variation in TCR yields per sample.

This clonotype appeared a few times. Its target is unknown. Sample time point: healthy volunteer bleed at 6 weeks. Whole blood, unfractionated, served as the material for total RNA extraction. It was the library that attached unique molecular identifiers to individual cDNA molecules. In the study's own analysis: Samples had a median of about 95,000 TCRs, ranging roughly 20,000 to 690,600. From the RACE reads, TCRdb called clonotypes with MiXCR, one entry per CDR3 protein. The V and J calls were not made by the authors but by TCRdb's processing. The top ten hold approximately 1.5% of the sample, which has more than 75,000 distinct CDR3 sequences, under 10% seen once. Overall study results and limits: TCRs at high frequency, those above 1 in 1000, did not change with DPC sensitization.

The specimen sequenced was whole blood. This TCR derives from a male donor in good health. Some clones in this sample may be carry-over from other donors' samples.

The CDR3 region has the DNA TGTGCCAGCAGCCAAGTGGTGGGTAGACGAAATGAGCAGTTCTTC. It specifies CASSQVVGRRNEQFF. This chain uses TRBV3-1 with TRBJ2-1, with unresolved D. This CDR3 comprises 15 residues. V was shortened by 1 base and J by 7 bases, with 14 bases between the two germline ends. Germline CDR1 LGHDT, CDR2 YNNKEL (reference sequence).